This TCR beta chain derives from a study of T cell responses to AZD1222 COVID-19 vaccine. The study's findings and limits: A mostly white British donor set with more females was recruited, and clonal diversity was possibly underestimated. Spike-specific TCR repertoires showed rising breadth and depth after two AZD1222 doses.

This clone was recorded a few times. The antigen remains unidentified. TCRdb's copy holds only in-frame clones and misses some; the assay was immunoSEQ multiplex PCR. Of around 160,000 clones in the sample, approximately 89% were seen once. V gave up 7 bases and J gave up 6 bases, with 19 bases separating them. Germline CDR1 MDHEN, CDR2 SYDVKM. This CDR3 has 15 amino acids. The sequence came from an adult in good health. This material consisted of peripheral blood, taken on day 0 of AZD1222 vaccination. V gene TRBV28 combines with J gene TRBJ2-1; possible D gene TRBD2, 6 bases. The CDR3 DNA reads TGTGCCAGCACCTCCCTCGGGCTAGCGTCCAATGAGCAGTTCTTC. Translating gives CASTSLGLASNEQFF.